One T cell receptor (beta chain) is described in this entry. This clonotype was found once. It has no known antigen specificity. A single base separates this from a much larger clone, so it may be a read error. Patients chosen for sequencing had shown expansion of CD8+CD57+ cells by flow cytometry. All patients had severe acquired aplastic anemia diagnosed by International Study of Aplastic Anemia and Agranulocytosis and Camitta criteria. Patients had received no therapy at the time of blood sampling. In this study, sorted CD4+ and CD8+ T cells from the blood of healthy subjects and of severe aplastic anemia patients had their TCR repertoires deep-sequenced. Patients were enrolled in the USA under clinicaltrials.gov protocols 00001620, 01623167, 00001397, 00071045, 00081523 and 00961064. Ficoll-Paque density gradient centrifugation was used to isolate peripheral blood mononuclear cells. Before DNA extraction, CD4+ and CD8+ T cells were sorted by FACS or by magnetic beads.

This sample was taken from a study of CD8+CD57+ T cells in acquired aplastic anemia (dated 2018 in TCRdb). Context from the whole study: Extracted DNA from sorted CD4+ and CD8+ cells averaged around 3.5 ug, ranging from roughly 0.17 to 27.4 ug. CD8+CD57+ expansion was defined as frequency above the mean frequency observed in healthy subjects.

Its CDR3 holds 20 amino acids, cysteine through phenylalanine. Solely the CDR3 DNA is kept, with 60 bases framed from the first base. The CDR1 and CDR2 encoded by the germline V gene (reference sequence) are LNHDA and SQIVND. Genomic DNA was used as template for profiling of TCR beta VDJ combinations and CDR3 sequences. An Illumina HiSeq 2000 was the platform used for TCR repertoire sequencing. As for the original processing: Repertoires were assessed using TRBV/TRBJ rearrangement plots, CDR3 size and DJ length profiles, and Simpson's diversity index. The most abundant DNA sequence in the deep sequencing data was defined as the immunodominant clone. CDR3 amino acid sequences were checked for sharing across subjects and were also compared against the VDJdb database and published repertoires. The public reads were reprocessed in TCRdb via fastp at Q25 and MiXCR, keeping in-frame beta chains. All rows with the same CDR3 protein become a single entry with the most common DNA and genes. TCRdb's processing, not the authors' own work, is the source of the V and J calls. This sample has about 150,000 distinct CDR3 sequences in its table, and roughly 54% of those were observed once. The ten most abundant clones make up 10% to 15% of the sample.

Results the study describes overall, beyond this receptor: Although 25 to 30 CD8+ CDR3 sequences were shared by patients and controls, these sequences appeared highly expressed in patients and within the immunodominant clones of patients. CD8+ Simpson's diversity did not differ significantly between patients and healthy controls (P=0.060).

Recombination linked TRBV19 to TRBJ1-3; 7 bases in the junction line up with TRBD1. The specimen was sorted CD4+, CD8+, or CD8+CD57+ T cells (not recorded which) from PBMCs. The clonotype was recovered from a human donor with aplastic anemia. The DNA is as follows: TGTGCCAGTAGTATATCTCCGACAGGGATTATACGGGCTTCTGGAAACACCATGTATTTT. This sequence encodes CASSISPTGIIRASGNTMYF.